This is a list of T cell receptor beta chains from one sample in a study of T-cell memory formation after mild COVID-19. MiXCR, run by TCRdb on the 5' RACE reads, gives a single entry per CDR3 protein. This sample has roughly 14,000 distinct CDR3 sequences, with roughly 23% found just once. Sequencing was carried out using PBMCs or a T cell subset sorted from them (not recorded which). The origin of the receptors is a man between 18 and 29 years old who had mild COVID-19 (a few samples of this study predate the infection). Cell type and time point are not known. Each CDR3 is given with its conserved first and last residue. A D gene is named only where the DNA matches it firmly. The size field is filled for only some rows; it gives once, few, many or a size class.

V: TRBV5-5; length: 15; size: many; J: TRBJ1-4; D: .; CDR3: CASSPDPGKDEKLFF; DNA: TGTGCCAGCAGCCCCGACCCGGGGAAGGATGAAAAACTGTTTTTT
V: TRBV29-1; length: 13; size: .; J: TRBJ1-4; D: .; CDR3: CSVGWSANEKLFF; DNA: TGCAGCGTGGGGTGGAGTGCTAATGAAAAACTGTTTTTT
V: TRBV5-1; length: 12; size: many; J: TRBJ2-1; D: .; CDR3: CASSLTENEQFF; DNA: TGCGCCAGCAGCTTGACCGAGAATGAGCAGTTCTTC
V: TRBV10-3; length: 17; size: many; J: TRBJ1-6; D: TRBD1; CDR3: CAIRATGGFSYNSPLHF; DNA: TGTGCCATCAGAGCGACAGGGGGCTTTTCCTATAATTCACCCCTCCACTTT
V: TRBV5-1; length: 19; size: .; J: TRBJ2-3; D: TRBD1; CDR3: CASSPWGKTGTDSTDTQYF; DNA: TGCGCCAGCAGCCCCTGGGGCAAAACCGGGACAGATAGCACAGATACGCAGTATTTT
V: TRBV6-5; length: 16; size: .; J: TRBJ2-7; D: .; CDR3: CASSYSLEGGSYEQYF; DNA: TGTGCCAGCAGTTACTCATTGGAGGGTGGTTCCTACGAGCAGTACTTC
V: TRBV12-3/TRBV12-4; length: 14; size: many; J: TRBJ2-1; D: TRBD2; CDR3: CASSLAGGGNEQFF; DNA: TGTGCCAGCAGTCTAGCGGGGGGAGGGAATGAGCAGTTCTTC
V: TRBV2; length: 16; size: .; J: TRBJ2-4; D: .; CDR3: CASSVTGILAKNIQYF; DNA: TGTGCCAGCAGTGTTACAGGGATTCTAGCCAAAAACATTCAGTACTTC
V: TRBV12-3/TRBV12-4; length: 12; size: many; J: TRBJ1-2; D: .; CDR3: CASSPRVYGYTF; DNA: TGTGCCAGCAGCCCCCGGGTTTATGGCTACACCTTC
V: TRBV7-2; length: 13; size: many; J: TRBJ2-3; D: .; CDR3: CASSLARTDTQYF; DNA: TGTGCCAGCAGCTTAGCTCGTACAGATACGCAGTATTTT
V: TRBV27; length: 15; size: many; J: TRBJ2-7; D: TRBD1; CDR3: CASSIWGSPGGEQYF; DNA: TGTGCCAGCAGCATCTGGGGGAGCCCAGGGGGCGAGCAGTACTTC
V: TRBV6-4; length: 14; size: .; J: TRBJ2-1; D: TRBD2; CDR3: CASSDGLAGNEQFF; DNA: TGTGCCAGCAGTGACGGACTAGCGGGAAATGAGCAGTTCTTC
V: TRBV25-1; length: 15; size: many; J: TRBJ1-2; D: .; CDR3: CASSETAEGDYGYTF; DNA: TGTGCCAGCAGTGAAACTGCAGAAGGGGACTATGGCTACACCTTC
V: TRBV9; length: 16; size: .; J: TRBJ2-5; D: .; CDR3: CASSKSGQATQETQYF; DNA: TGTGCCAGCAGTAAGAGTGGGCAGGCGACGCAAGAGACCCAGTACTTC
V: TRBV20-1; length: 18; size: few; J: TRBJ2-3; D: TRBD1; CDR3: CSARDWGDPTGELDTQYF; DNA: TGCAGTGCTAGAGATTGGGGGGACCCGACAGGGGAGTTGGATACGCAGTATTTT
V: TRBV14; length: 14; size: .; J: TRBJ2-7; D: .; CDR3: CASSQGRHTYEQYF; DNA: TGTGCCAGCAGCCAAGGGCGCCATACCTACGAGCAGTACTTC
V: TRBV21-1; length: 17; size: many; J: TRBJ2-1; D: .; CDR3: CASSNRACRASYNEQFF; DNA: TGTGCCAGCAGCAACAGGGCTTGTAGAGCCTCCTACAATGAGCAGTTCTTC
V: TRBV15; length: 15; size: many; J: TRBJ1-6; D: .; CDR3: CATSREWGSNSPLHF; DNA: TGTGCCACCAGCAGAGAATGGGGCTCTAATTCACCCCTCCACTTT
V: TRBV5-1; length: 14; size: few; J: TRBJ2-3; D: .; CDR3: CASSFQPGADTQYF; DNA: TGCGCCAGCAGCTTCCAACCAGGGGCAGATACGCAGTATTTT
V: TRBV20-1; length: 15; size: .; J: TRBJ2-5; D: TRBD1; CDR3: CSARVPGTAQETQYF; DNA: TGCAGTGCTAGAGTCCCCGGGACAGCCCAAGAGACCCAGTACTTC
V: TRBV20-1; length: 15; size: many; J: TRBJ2-1; D: TRBD2; CDR3: CSAPPTSGPYNEQFF; DNA: TGCAGTGCCCCCCCGACTAGCGGACCCTACAATGAGCAGTTCTTC
V: TRBV6-5; length: 13; size: many; J: TRBJ2-1; D: .; CDR3: CASGNRPYNEQFF; DNA: TGTGCCAGCGGGAACAGGCCCTACAATGAGCAGTTCTTC
V: TRBV7-9; length: 12; size: many; J: TRBJ2-2; D: .; CDR3: CASQSWAGELFF; DNA: TGTGCCAGCCAGTCGTGGGCGGGAGAGCTGTTTTTT
V: TRBV7-2; length: 16; size: many; J: TRBJ1-2; D: .; CDR3: CASSLDLWAGADGYTF; DNA: TGTGCCAGCAGCTTAGATCTCTGGGCAGGGGCGGATGGCTACACCTTC
V: TRBV7-2; length: 11; size: many; J: TRBJ2-5; D: .; CDR3: CAISYQETQYF; DNA: TGTGCCATAAGCTACCAAGAGACCCAGTACTTC
V: TRBV11-2; length: 15; size: few; J: TRBJ2-7; D: TRBD2; CDR3: CASSSPIAGVHEQYF; DNA: TGTGCCAGCAGCTCACCTATAGCGGGAGTCCACGAGCAGTACTTC
V: TRBV7-8; length: 12; size: many; J: TRBJ2-5; D: .; CDR3: CASSLLAVIQYF; DNA: TGTGCCAGCAGCTTATTAGCGGTGATCCAGTACTTC
V: TRBV12-3/TRBV12-4; length: 13; size: .; J: TRBJ1-2; D: TRBD1; CDR3: CASSYGTGSLYTF; DNA: TGTGCCAGCAGTTATGGGACAGGGTCCCTCTACACCTTC
V: TRBV15; length: 17; size: .; J: TRBJ2-7; D: .; CDR3: CATSRDFGGALSYEQYF; DNA: TGTGCCACCAGCAGAGATTTTGGAGGGGCCCTCTCCTACGAGCAGTACTTC
V: TRBV7-2; length: 18; size: .; J: TRBJ1-5; D: .; CDR3: CASSLALGEGYSNQPQHF; DNA: TGTGCCAGCAGCTTAGCGCTAGGGGAGGGGTATAGCAATCAGCCCCAGCATTTT
V: TRBV28; length: 14; size: few; J: TRBJ1-1; D: .; CDR3: CASSLSGGNTEAFF; DNA: TGTGCCAGCAGTTTATCGGGGGGGAACACTGAAGCTTTCTTT
V: TRBV7-9; length: 11; size: medium-sized; J: TRBJ2-5; D: .; CDR3: CASRLQETQYF; DNA: TGTGCCAGCAGGCTGCAAGAGACCCAGTACTTC
V: TRBV11-2; length: 17; size: many; J: TRBJ1-2; D: TRBD1; CDR3: CASSLDPRTGQNYGYTF; DNA: TGTGCCAGCAGCTTAGATCCTCGGACAGGACAAAACTATGGCTACACCTTC
V: TRBV4-1; length: 16; size: .; J: TRBJ2-1; D: TRBD2; CDR3: CASSQPAGGLLDEQFF; DNA: TGCGCCAGCAGCCAACCAGCGGGGGGGCTCTTGGATGAGCAGTTCTTC
V: TRBV7-9; length: 16; size: few; J: TRBJ2-2; D: TRBD1; CDR3: CASSPFRDRGTGELFF; DNA: TGTGCCAGCAGCCCCTTCCGGGACAGGGGGACCGGGGAGCTGTTTTTT
V: TRBV6-2/TRBV6-3; length: 18; size: many; J: TRBJ2-6; D: .; CDR3: CASSYPIFSGSGANVLTF; DNA: TGTGCCAGCAGTTACCCGATTTTTTCGGGCTCTGGGGCCAACGTCCTGACTTTC
V: TRBV29-1; length: 14; size: .; J: TRBJ2-1; D: TRBD2; CDR3: CSVEGGRKENEQFF; DNA: TGCAGCGTTGAGGGGGGGAGGAAGGAGAATGAGCAGTTCTTC
V: TRBV4-3; length: 13; size: many; J: TRBJ2-3; D: .; CDR3: CASSYTSRDTQYF; DNA: TGCGCCAGCAGCTACACTAGTAGGGATACGCAGTATTTT
V: TRBV4-2; length: 14; size: many; J: TRBJ1-1; D: .; CDR3: CASSQDQGNTEAFF; DNA: TGTGCCAGCAGCCAAGATCAGGGGAACACTGAAGCTTTCTTT
V: TRBV7-9; length: 15; size: many; J: TRBJ2-3; D: .; CDR3: CASSRTRGGKDTQYF; DNA: TGTGCCAGCAGCCGGACCAGGGGCGGAAAAGATACGCAGTATTTT
V: TRBV27; length: 14; size: many; J: TRBJ2-7; D: TRBD1; CDR3: CASSPTGRRNEQYF; DNA: TGTGCCAGCAGTCCGACAGGGCGTAGGAACGAGCAGTACTTC
V: TRBV7-9; length: 15; size: many; J: TRBJ2-1; D: TRBD2; CDR3: CASSRAGGNYNEQFF; DNA: TGTGCCAGCAGCCGAGCGGGGGGTAACTACAATGAGCAGTTCTTC
V: TRBV7-2; length: 16; size: few; J: TRBJ1-2; D: .; CDR3: CASSERTAVRVGGYTF; DNA: TGTGCCAGCAGCGAGAGGACAGCCGTCCGCGTAGGGGGCTACACCTTC
V: TRBV6-6; length: 15; size: many; J: TRBJ1-1; D: .; CDR3: CASSYKPGTYTEAFF; DNA: TGTGCCAGCAGTTACAAGCCGGGGACTTACACTGAAGCTTTCTTT
V: TRBV27; length: 14; size: many; J: TRBJ2-7; D: TRBD1; CDR3: CASSKETGRYEQYF; DNA: TGTGCCAGCAGTAAGGAGACAGGGCGCTACGAGCAGTACTTC
V: TRBV7-2; length: 16; size: .; J: TRBJ2-1; D: .; CDR3: CASSLLGTSSYNEQFF; DNA: TGTGCCAGCAGCTTATTAGGAACGAGCTCCTACAATGAGCAGTTCTTC
V: TRBV7-2; length: 12; size: .; J: TRBJ1-2; D: .; CDR3: CASSPQGWGYTF; DNA: TGTGCCAGCAGCCCTCAGGGATGGGGCTACACCTTC
V: TRBV20-1; length: 16; size: many; J: TRBJ1-6; D: .; CDR3: CSARDMRSDYNSPLHF; DNA: TGCAGTGCTAGAGATATGCGAAGCGATTATAATTCACCCCTCCACTTT
V: TRBV7-8; length: 13; size: .; J: TRBJ1-4; D: .; CDR3: CASSLNLGEKLFF; DNA: TGTGCCAGCAGCTTAAATCTGGGTGAAAAACTGTTTTTT